A single sample is the source of the 2 T cell receptor beta chains below, sequenced in a study of spatial heterogeneity in lung cancer. Using its own MiXCR run on the 5' RACE reads, TCRdb lists one record per CDR3 protein. The data show 39,000 or so distinct CDR3 sequences, around 7.2% seen once. Regarding time point: sample taken at primary tumor resection. The source material was PBMCs, sampled at surgery. Source of these receptors: a male donor with early-stage non-small cell lung cancer.

The sample holds a few counts of this clonotype. The rearrangement joins TRBV4-2 to TRBJ2-5; TRBD1 agrees at 9 bases. In germline, CDR1 is LGHNA, CDR2 YNFKEQ. With V trimmed by 1 base and J by 5 bases, 2 bases remained unmatched. This CDR3 contains 14 residues. CDR3 DNA: TGTGCCAGCAGCCAAGGGGACAGGGCCGAGACCCAGTACTTC. Its translation: CASSQGDRAETQYF.

Note on this clonotype: A read error is possible here, since a much larger clone lies one base away. The V and J genes are TRBV6-5 and TRBJ1-6, with D uncertain. The CDR3 runs 15 residues. The V gene's germline CDR1 is MNHEY and CDR2 SVGAGI. The CDR3 loop reads CASRYSGPYNSPLHF. The DNA for the CDR3 is TGTGCCAGCCGTTACTCCGGGCCTTATAATTCACCCCTCCACTTT.